Listed below are T cell receptor beta chains from one sample, sequenced in a study of preoperative IRX-2 immunotherapy in early breast cancer. Clones were read by immunoSEQ multiplex PCR, and TCRdb kept only the in-frame ones, dropping some. The profile covers roughly 23,000 clones, with 75% to 90% appearing a single time and 9% to 10% taken by the ten largest. Sequenced here: tumor tissue, sampled after IRX-2 immunotherapy. Receptor source: a human donor with breast cancer. CDR3s include the opening cysteine and the closing phenylalanine or tryptophan. D genes are given only for firm matches. Size is stated for part of the rows, as once, few or many counts, or as a class when the clone is expanded.

clone_size j_call d_call v_call cdr3_aa cdr3_nt
. TRBJ1-2 . TRBV27 CASSSDSRSGYTF TGTGCCAGCAGTTCCGACAGCCGTTCTGGCTACACCTTC
. TRBJ2-2 TRBD2 TRBV5-1 CASSLIGGAGELFF TGCGCCAGCAGCTTGATCGGGGGGGCCGGGGAGCTGTTTTTT
. TRBJ2-7 TRBD2 TRBV10-3 CAISPSSGRILSEQYF TGTGCCATCAGCCCTTCTAGCGGGAGAATCCTCTCCGAGCAGTACTTC
. TRBJ1-2 . TRBV13 CASSLVGDGYTF TGTGCCAGCAGCTTAGTAGGGGATGGCTACACCTTC
few TRBJ1-6 . TRBV10-1 CASSSDRNSPLHF TGCGCCAGCAGTTCGGACCGCAATTCACCCCTCCACTTT
. TRBJ2-3 . TRBV5-1 CASTPSGTYTDTQYF TGCGCCAGCACCCCCAGCGGGACATACACAGATACGCAGTATTTT
. TRBJ2-3 TRBD2 TRBV28 CASTFGGGTDTQYF TGTGCCAGCACCTTCGGGGGGGGCACAGATACGCAGTATTTT
. TRBJ2-2 TRBD1 TRBV18 CASSPGQSTGELFF TGTGCCAGCTCACCGGGACAGAGCACCGGGGAGCTGTTTTTT
. TRBJ1-2 . TRBV5-5 CASSPQVTGGTNYGYTF TGTGCCAGCAGCCCCCAGGTGACAGGCGGCACTAACTATGGCTACACCTTC
. TRBJ1-2 TRBD1 TRBV6-6 CASSYTPTGGNGYTF TGTGCCAGCAGTTACACGCCGACAGGGGGTAATGGCTACACCTTC
. TRBJ1-1 . TRBV5-4 CASSYPGENTEAFF TGTGCCAGCAGTTACCCGGGGGAGAACACTGAAGCTTTCTTT
. TRBJ1-1 . TRBV7-2 CASSQNRAVNTEAFF TGTGCCAGCAGCCAAAACAGGGCTGTGAACACTGAAGCTTTCTTT
. TRBJ2-7 . TRBV12-5 CASLGQSYEQYF TGTGCTAGCCTTGGACAGTCCTACGAGCAGTACTTC
. TRBJ2-1 . TRBV7-2 CASSALGGNNEQFF TGTGCCAGCAGCGCCCTTGGGGGGAACAATGAGCAGTTCTTC